The sequence of this T cell receptor beta chain was determined in a study of CD4 T cells in relation to SARS-CoV-2 and coronaviruses. Study-wide background: PBMCs were cultured with antigen for 10 days before TCR beta sequencing. Shared crossreactive spike epitopes were mapped to their HLA restriction.

Before the COVID-19 pandemic, during about 2010-2019, CD4+ T cells were taken from unexposed donors. After approximately 10 days of culture, CD4+ T cells were isolated. Cells permitting, SARS-CoV-2 S/N and four cold-coronavirus spikes were tested on unexposed-donor CD4+ T cells. A remark on this clone: Its antigen is not identified.

The V gene's germline CDR1 is SGHTA and CDR2 FQGNSA. The CDR3 consists of 13 residues. The ends were cut back, 1 base at V and 3 bases at J, with 6 bases in the middle. Data came from immunoSEQ multiplex PCR; TCRdb stores just in-frame clones and leaves some out. The sample has about 30,000 clones, 76% seen once; the top ten hold roughly 14%. The sequencing sample was made of CD4+ T cells from PBMCs, cultured in vitro. This clonotype was obtained from a human donor in good health. This sequence joins TRBV7-2 and TRBJ1-2; D is ambiguous. The CDR3 DNA sequence: TGTGCCAGCAGCTTAGGGTTTTACTATGGCTACACCTTC. Translation gives CASSLGFYYGYTF. Filled out from reference TRBV7-2 and TRBJ1-2, the complete variable domain reads GAGVSQSPSNKVTEKGKDVELRCDPISGHTALYWYRQSLGQGLEFLIYFQGNSAPDKSGLPSDRFSAERTGGSVSTLTIQRTQQEDSAVYLCASSLGFYYGYTFGSGTRLTVV.